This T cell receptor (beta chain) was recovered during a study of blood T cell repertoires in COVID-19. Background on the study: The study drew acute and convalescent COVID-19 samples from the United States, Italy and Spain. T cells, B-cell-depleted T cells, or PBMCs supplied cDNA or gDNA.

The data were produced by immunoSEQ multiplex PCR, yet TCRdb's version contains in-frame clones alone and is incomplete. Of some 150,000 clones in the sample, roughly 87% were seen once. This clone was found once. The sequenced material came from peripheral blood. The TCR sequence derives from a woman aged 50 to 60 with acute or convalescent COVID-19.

The CDR3 reads CASSPTPGTGYGYTF. DNA for the CDR3: TGTGCCAGCAGCCCTACCCCCGGGACAGGGTATGGCTACACCTTC. V usage is TRBV7-3 and J usage is TRBJ1-2; 9 bases are a match to TRBD1. V lost 5 bases and J lost 5; bases outside the gene matches: 9. This CDR3 comprises 15 residues. Germline V gene lookup returns CDR1 SGHTA and CDR2 FQGTGA.